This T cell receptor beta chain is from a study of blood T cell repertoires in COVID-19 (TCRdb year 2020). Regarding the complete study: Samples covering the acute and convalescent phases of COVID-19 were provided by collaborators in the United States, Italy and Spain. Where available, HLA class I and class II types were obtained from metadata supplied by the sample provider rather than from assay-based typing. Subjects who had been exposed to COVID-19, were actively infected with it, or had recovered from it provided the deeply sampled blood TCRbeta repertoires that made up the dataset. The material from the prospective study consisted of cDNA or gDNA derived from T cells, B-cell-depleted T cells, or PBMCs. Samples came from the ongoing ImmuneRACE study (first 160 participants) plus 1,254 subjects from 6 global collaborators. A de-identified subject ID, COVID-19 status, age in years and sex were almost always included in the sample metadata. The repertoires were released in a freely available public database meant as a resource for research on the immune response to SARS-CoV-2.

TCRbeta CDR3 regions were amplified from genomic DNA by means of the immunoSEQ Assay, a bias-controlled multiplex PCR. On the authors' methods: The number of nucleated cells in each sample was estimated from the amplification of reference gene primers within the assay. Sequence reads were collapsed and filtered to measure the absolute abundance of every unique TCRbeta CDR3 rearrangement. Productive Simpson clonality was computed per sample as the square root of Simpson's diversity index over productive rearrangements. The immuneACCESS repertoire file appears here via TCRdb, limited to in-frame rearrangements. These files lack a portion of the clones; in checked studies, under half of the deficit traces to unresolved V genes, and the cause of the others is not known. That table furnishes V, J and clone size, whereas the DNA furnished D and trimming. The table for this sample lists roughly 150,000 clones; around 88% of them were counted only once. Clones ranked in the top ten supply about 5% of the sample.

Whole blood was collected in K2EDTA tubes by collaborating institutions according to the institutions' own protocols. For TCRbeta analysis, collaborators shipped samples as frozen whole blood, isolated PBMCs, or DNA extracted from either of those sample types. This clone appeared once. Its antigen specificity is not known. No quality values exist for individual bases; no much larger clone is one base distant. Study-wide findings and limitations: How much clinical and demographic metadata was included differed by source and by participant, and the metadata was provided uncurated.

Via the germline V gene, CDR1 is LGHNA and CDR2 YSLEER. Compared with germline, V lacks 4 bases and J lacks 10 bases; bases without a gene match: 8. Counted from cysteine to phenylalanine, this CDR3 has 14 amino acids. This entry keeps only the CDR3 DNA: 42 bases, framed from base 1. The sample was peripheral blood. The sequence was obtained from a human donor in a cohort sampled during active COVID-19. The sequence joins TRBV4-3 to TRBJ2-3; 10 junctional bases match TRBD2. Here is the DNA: TGCGCCAGCAGCCTTGAGCGGGGGGGCGAGGCGCAGTATTTT. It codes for CASSLERGGEAQYF.